This T cell receptor beta chain was recovered during a study of cytomegalovirus exposure and HLA in healthy donors. Study details: From HLA-typed donors, an early data release held approximately 85 million unique TCRs. General study findings and limits: Most observed TCR sequences were rare, whereas some public TCRs were detected in many donors. TCR beta chains associated with HLA were, in a later analysis, more clonally expanded than equally common others.

Primers for the PCR totalled 60 Vbeta and 13 Jbeta. Some clones are missing from TCRdb's copy, which holds only in-frame ones; the method was immunoSEQ multiplex PCR. Among around 190,000 clones listed, approximately 70% were seen once. On this clone: Its antigen is undetermined.

CDR3 length: 13 residues. The V gene's germline CDR1 is MNHNS and CDR2 SASEGT. Trimming removed 8 bases from V and 5 bases from J; junction bases left unmatched: 5. The chain carries TRBV6-1 and TRBJ2-7; 11 bases match TRBD1. The sequence came from a woman in her thirties in good health and CMV-seropositive. The material sequenced was PBMCs. The chain's CDR3 is CASGRDRGDEQYF. DNA for the CDR3: TGTGCCAGCGGTCGGGACAGGGGGGACGAGCAGTACTTC.